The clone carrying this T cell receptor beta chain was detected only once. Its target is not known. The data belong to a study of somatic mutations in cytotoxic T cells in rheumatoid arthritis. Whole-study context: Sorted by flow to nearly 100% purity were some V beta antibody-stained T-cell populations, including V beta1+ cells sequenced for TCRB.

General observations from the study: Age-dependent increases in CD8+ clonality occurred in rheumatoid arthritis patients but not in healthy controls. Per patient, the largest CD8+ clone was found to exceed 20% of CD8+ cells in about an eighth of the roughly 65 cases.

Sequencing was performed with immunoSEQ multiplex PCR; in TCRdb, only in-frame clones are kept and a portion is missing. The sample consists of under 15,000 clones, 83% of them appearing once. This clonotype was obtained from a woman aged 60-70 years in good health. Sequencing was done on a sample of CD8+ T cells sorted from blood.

In nucleotides, the CDR3 is TGTGCCAGCAGTTACTTGGTCATGAGAATCGGTGGTAACACCGGGGAGCTGTTTTTT. Protein: CASSYLVMRIGGNTGELFF. V gene TRBV6-7 combines with J gene TRBJ2-2; D ambiguous. TRBV6-7 is sorted into the ORF group, with uncertain function. V lost 1 base to trimming and J lost 2 bases, with 20 bases between them. The length of the CDR3 is 19 residues.